What follows is one T cell receptor (beta chain) and its context. Its antigen is unknown. This specimen belongs to a study of blood T cells in healthy people across ages. Notes on the study in general: Unknown CMV status may confound age-related changes in expanded clones.

CDR3 size: 15 residues. The ends were cut back, 2 bases at V and 0 bases at J, with 8 bases in the middle. With a J-beta primer mix and a sample-barcoded 5' primer, a second PCR ran roughly 7 to 11 cycles. A 12-random-nucleotide template-switch adaptor tagged each cDNA molecule. One entry per CDR3 protein results from TCRdb running MiXCR on the 5' RACE reads. The table shows around 1,800,000 distinct CDR3 sequences, with 30% to 40% occurring only once. The material sequenced was blood. V usage is TRBV12-3 or TRBV12-4 and J usage is TRBJ1-3; D perhaps matches TRBD1 (6 bases). The sequence was obtained from a human donor in good health. The chain's CDR3 is CASSLQGSSGNTIYF. DNA of the CDR3: TGTGCCAGCAGTTTACAGGGGAGCTCTGGAAACACCATATATTTT.